The 3 T cell receptor beta chains listed next were all sequenced from one sample in a study of control samples from healthy donors and cancer patients. TCRdb's table, derived via immunoSEQ multiplex PCR, lists solely in-frame clones and lacks some. The repertoire holds about 70,000 clones, with more than 75% as singletons. Sequenced: PBMCs. The receptors here all came from a woman aged 45-59 years with head and neck cancer.

The chain uses TRBV12-5 and TRBJ1-1, with D unresolved. Germline assignment: CDR1 LGHNT and CDR2 FRNRAP. Trimming took 1 base from V and 4 from J, leaving 13 bases between them. This CDR3 is built from 15 residues. For the CDR3, the DNA is TGTGCTAGTGGTTTGGCCCTCGCTGGTGGCACTGAAGCTTTCTTT. The encoded protein is CASGLALAGGTEAFF.

The genes are TRBV4-1 and TRBJ1-4; 7 bases match TRBD1. With 5 bases clipped from V and 4 bases from J, the junction kept 7 bases outside the gene matches. CDR1 is MGHRA and CDR2 is YSYEKL in the germline V gene. CDR3 size: 15 residues. The CDR3 DNA reads TGCGCCAGCAGCTTCCTGGGACAGATTAATGAAAAACTGTTTTTT. It translates to CASSFLGQINEKLFF.

The chain carries TRBV18 and TRBJ2-3; 7 nucleotides align to TRBD1. Germline trimming cut 4 bases from V and 4 bases from J; bases unmatched to any gene: 8. Germline V gene lookup returns CDR1 KGHSH and CDR2 LQKENI. The CDR3 has 15 amino acids. CDR3: CASSREQGPPDTQYF. CDR3 sequence (DNA): TGTGCCAGCTCACGTGAACAGGGGCCCCCAGATACGCAGTATTTT.